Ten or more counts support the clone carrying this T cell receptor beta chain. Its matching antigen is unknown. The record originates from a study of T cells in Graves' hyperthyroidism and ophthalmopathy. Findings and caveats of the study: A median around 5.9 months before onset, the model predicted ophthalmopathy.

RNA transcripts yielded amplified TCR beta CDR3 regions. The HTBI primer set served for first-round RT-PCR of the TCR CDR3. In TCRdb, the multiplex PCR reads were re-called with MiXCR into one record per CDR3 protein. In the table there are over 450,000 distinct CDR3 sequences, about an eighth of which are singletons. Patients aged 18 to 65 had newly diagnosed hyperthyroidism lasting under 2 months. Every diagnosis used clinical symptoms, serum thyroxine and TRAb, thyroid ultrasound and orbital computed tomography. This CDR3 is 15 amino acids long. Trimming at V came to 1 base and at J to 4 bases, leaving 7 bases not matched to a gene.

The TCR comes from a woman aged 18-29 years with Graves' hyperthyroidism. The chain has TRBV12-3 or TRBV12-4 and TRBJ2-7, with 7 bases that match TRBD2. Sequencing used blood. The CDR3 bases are TGTGCCAGCAGTTTAGAAGGACTAGTGAGATACGAGCAGTACTTC. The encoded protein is CASSLEGLVRYEQYF.